The sequence of this T cell receptor (beta chain) was determined in a study of OX40 agonist ivuxolimab in advanced cancers. The study in broad terms: The costimulatory receptor OX40 (CD134) was targeted by ivuxolimab, a fully human IgG2 agonistic monoclonal antibody. Prior anti-PD-1, anti-PD-L1 or anti-CTLA-4 therapy was permitted, and checkpoint inhibitors had been received by under 50% of dose-escalation patients. Of the 50 to 55 dose-escalation patients, hepatocellular carcinoma was present in about 20, melanoma in roughly 15, renal cell carcinoma in 9 and head and neck cancer in 9. Intravenous ivuxolimab was administered to patients every 2 weeks at six dose levels: 0.01, 0.1, 0.3, 1.5, 3 and 10 mg/kg. Three dose-escalation patients achieved partial responses, one with hepatocellular carcinoma and two with cutaneous melanoma. The monotherapy dose-escalation portion (N = 52 patients) of the phase I ivuxolimab trial is reported in the paper. In the dose-escalation cohort, 75% to 90% of patients were male, and the mean age was 60 years with a range of about 20 to 80. The point of sequencing TCRbeta in the periphery was to test whether ivuxolimab changed TCR sequence diversity and drove clonal T-cell expansion. Results and caveats for the whole study, not just this receptor: Antigen specificity was not determined for the clonally expanded peripheral T cells. After ivuxolimab, more expanded clones were found on average in CD8+ T cells than in CD4+ T cells. At doses of 0.1 to 3.0 mg/kg, clonal expansion of both CD4+ and CD8+ blood T cells was observed from baseline to week 6. Partial responders in the 0.1-3.0 mg/kg groups had among the lowest normalized peripheral clonal expansion, especially among CD8+ T cells. Low levels of normalized T-cell clonal expansion were also shown by some nonresponding patients.

The CDR3 measures 13 amino acids from cysteine to phenylalanine. Here the CDR3 DNA is all that survives: 39 bases in frame from base 1. The germline ends are 6 bases apart after V is trimmed by 3 bases and J by 1 base. Reading the germline V gene gives CDR1 MDHEN and CDR2 SYDVKM. Genomic DNA was isolated from the sorted cells so that the TCRbeta CDR3 region could be sequenced. TCRbeta CDR3 regions were sequenced using the immunoSEQ Assay. The source is immuneACCESS, and TCRdb retained only in-frame sequences with V and J called. Part of the clones is not carried over; for the studies checked, unresolved V genes explain less than half of this, and the remainder is unexplained. The sample table lists 13,000 or so clones, under 80% of them with a count of one. The ten biggest clones cover approximately 27% of the sample. Patients with a history of autoimmune disease or receiving systemic immunosuppression were excluded from the trial. In every dose cohort, peripheral blood was drawn for TCR sequencing at baseline, cycle 4 day 1, and cycle 7 day 1. The samples were drawn from a first-in-human, open-label, multicenter phase I dose-escalation trial of ivuxolimab. Adults with locally advanced or metastatic head and neck squamous cell, hepatocellular, melanoma or renal cell carcinoma were enrolled in the trial. Before TCR sequencing, CD4+ and CD8+ T cells were separately sorted from peripheral blood.

The table lists this clone with a few counts. Its specific antigen is unknown. Qualities for individual bases were not recorded, and no much larger clone is one base off. This receptor chain uses TRBV28 and TRBJ1-1; the D segment cannot be called with confidence. This sequence originates from an adult with an advanced solid tumor such as melanoma, head and neck, liver or kidney cancer. Sequenced material: CD4+ or CD8+ T cells sorted from blood, taken in a trial of the OX40 agonist ivuxolimab. DNA sequence: TGTGCCAGCAGTTTTTCGCAGAACACTGAAGCTTTCTTT. This translates into CASSFSQNTEAFF.